Listed below are T cell receptor beta chains from one sample, sequenced in a study of T cell responses to AZD1222 COVID-19 vaccine. Measured with immunoSEQ multiplex PCR; TCRdb has only the in-frame clones, and not every one. Of about 94,000 clones in the sample, about 88% were seen once. Sample: peripheral blood, taken on day 0 of AZD1222 vaccination. Receptors were obtained from an adult in good health. Both conserved end residues are part of each CDR3.

>TRBV11-2|TRBJ2-2
CASSLDLRRGRTGELFF
>TRBV6-5|TRBJ1-1
CASSYVGGTAFF
>TRBV19|TRBJ1-1
CASMTGAVGTEAFF
>TRBV15|TRBJ1-4
CATSRSSANEKLFF
>TRBV14|TRBJ2-7
CASSLGQGSYEQYF
>TRBV18|TRBJ1-5
CASSPWMGAYNQPQHF
>TRBV28|TRBJ1-2
CALNGDRGGYGYTF
>TRBV7-9|TRBJ2-7
CASSSPGPEQYF
>TRBV4-2|TRBJ1-1
CASRENTEAFF
>TRBV27|TRBJ2-7
CASSLAAAYEQYF
>TRBV12-3/TRBV12-4|TRBJ2-3
CASSLITDTQYF
>TRBV12-3/TRBV12-4|TRBJ2-3
CASSFMGSHTQYF
>TRBV9|TRBJ1-3
CASSGVGFSGNTIYF
>TRBV5-4|TRBJ1-2
CASSFSRRISYGYTF
>TRBV5-6|TRBJ2-2
CASSLKLAGNTGELFF
>TRBV4-2|TRBJ2-3
CASSHTGTGDTDTQYF
>TRBV11-2|TRBJ2-7
CASRLLRQGDYEQYF
>TRBV2|TRBJ1-3
CASRFNAGGGNTIYF
>TRBV12-1|TRBJ2-7
CASSSTGPSSEQYF
>TRBV19|TRBJ1-2
CASSIDTRLLDREGYGYTF
>TRBV6-2/TRBV6-3|TRBJ2-7
CASSSDRGPYEQYF
>TRBV12-5|TRBJ1-1
CASGLVLGSRTEAFF
>TRBV7-3|TRBJ2-7
CASSPVGQGAGEQYF
>TRBV5-1|TRBJ2-7
CASSRGTGVHEQYF
>TRBV6-2/TRBV6-3|TRBJ2-3
CASSLGLAGDTQYF
>TRBV24-1|TRBJ1-1
CATSSRGNTEAFF
>TRBV5-1|TRBJ2-7
CASSLGGSSYEQYF
>TRBV19|TRBJ2-2
CASTVYGTGDTGELFF
>TRBV7-9|TRBJ2-2
CASSDVGSGELFF
>TRBV5-1|TRBJ2-1
CASSLGLAGDNEQFF